The present T cell receptor (beta chain) was sequenced within a study of blood T cell repertoires in COVID-19. For the study at large: The United States, Italy and Spain provided the acute and convalescent COVID-19 samples. PBMCs, B-cell-depleted T cells, or T cells were the source of the cDNA or gDNA that made up the material.

This clone was observed a few times. Methods used by the authors: Amplified reference gene primers provided the basis for estimating nucleated cell counts. TCRdb's table, derived via immunoSEQ multiplex PCR, lists solely in-frame clones and lacks some. That table gives V, J and clone size, and the DNA gave D and trimming. The data contain 25,000 to 35,000 clones, roughly 85% of them seen just once; the ten biggest clones take up 7.5% to 10%. CDR3 length: 14 residues. CDR1 and CDR2 from the germline V gene are SGHNT and YYREEE (reference sequence). The V and J ends lost 4 bases and 1 base respectively, with 12 bases between them.

The TCR originated in an elderly man with active COVID-19. This rearrangement joins TRBV5-4 to TRBJ2-7; no firm D call. The source material was peripheral blood. Here the CDR3 DNA reads TGTGCCAGCAGCGTGGACCTTACTTCCTACGAGCAGTACTTC. This encodes CASSVDLTSYEQYF.